Shown below are 18 T cell receptor beta chains from a single sample sequenced in a study of CD8 T cells in Susac syndrome. cDNA came from about 0.5 to 1 ug RNA primed by random hexamers. TCRdb ran MiXCR on the immunoSEQ multiplex PCR reads and lists one entry per CDR3 protein. Here the sample spans 150,000 to 200,000 distinct CDR3 sequences, roughly 92% being singletons. Material: CD4+ T cells from PBMCs. These receptors were obtained from a human donor with Susac syndrome.

The chain combines TRBV12-3 or TRBV12-4 with TRBJ1-1, with D maybe TRBD1 (5 bases). This CDR3 has 14 residues. Trimming took 7 bases from V and 6 from J, leaving 18 bases between them. The DNA for the CDR3 is TGTGCCAGCATTTCACAGGCATCGATCTCTGAAGCTTTCTTT. This translates into CASISQASISEAFF.

This rearrangement joins TRBV29-1 to TRBJ1-1, with TRBD1 as a possible D gene (6 bases). Germline V gives CDR1 SQVTM, CDR2 ANQGSEA. Trimming cost V 3 bases and J 11 bases, with 19 bases left between them. This CDR3 region has 13 residues. The DNA for the CDR3 is TGCAGCGTTGAGGAAACGACAGGTGGAGATGCTTTCTTT. Its translation is CSVEETTGGDAFF. The full variable domain, completed using reference TRBV29-1 and TRBJ1-1, is SAVISQKPSRDICQRGTSLTIQCQVDSQVTMMFWYRQQPGQSLTLIATANQGSEATYESGFVIDKFPISRPNLTFSTLTVSNMSPEDSSIYLCSVEETTGGDAFFGQGTRLTVV.

The CDR3 loop reads CASSPQGIPGNTIYF. DNA of the CDR3: TGTGCCAGCAGCCCCCAAGGTATCCCCGGAAACACCATATATTTT. The chain combines TRBV14 with TRBJ1-3; unclear D gene. V lost 4 bases and J 4 bases, leaving 14 bases between the germline ends. This CDR3 contains 15 residues. The germline V gene encodes CDR1 SGHDN and CDR2 FVKESK.

This rearrangement joins TRBV5-1 to TRBJ2-5; the match to TRBD2 covers 10 bases. Unmatched junction bases numbered 4, after V lost 0 bases and J lost 2 bases. The CDR3 runs to 16 residues. Germline values: CDR1 SGHRS, CDR2 YFSETQ. This chain's CDR3 is CASSLEGSGGQETQYF. The CDR3 nucleotides read TGCGCCAGCAGCTTGGAAGGTAGCGGGGGGCAAGAGACCCAGTACTTC.

The V call is TRBV7-9, the J call TRBJ2-2, with 8 positions matching TRBD1. This CDR3 spans 16 amino acids. Losses at the gene ends were 5 bases for V and 4 bases for J; bases not matched to a gene: 9. CDR1 SEHNR and CDR2 FQNEAQ come from the germline V gene (reference sequence). The CDR3 loop is CASSRGQGTVTGELFF. The CDR3 DNA reads TGTGCCAGCAGCCGTGGACAGGGAACCGTCACCGGGGAGCTGTTTTTT.

This rearrangement joins TRBV3-1 to TRBJ2-7; perhaps TRBD2 as D (7 bases). Germline V gene sequence: CDR1 LGHDT, CDR2 YNNKEL (reference sequence). The CDR3 is made up of 16 amino acids. Between the trimmed V and J ends, which lost 2 bases and 0 bases, there was a span of 14 bases. CDR3 region: CASSQYRGGLSYEQYF. The CDR3 DNA is TGTGCCAGCAGCCAATACCGCGGGGGCCTCTCCTACGAGCAGTACTTC.

The chain joins TRBV7-9 to TRBJ1-1, with unresolved D. This CDR3 is built from 11 residues. Trimming took 11 bases from V and 1 from J, leaving 8 bases between them. Germline loops: CDR1 SEHNR, CDR2 FQNEAQ (reference sequence). The CDR3 DNA sequence: TGTGCCGTACCGGAGAACACTGAAGCTTTCTTT. Amino acid sequence: CAVPENTEAFF.

The V call is TRBV18, the J call TRBJ2-3; D gene uncertain. CDR3 size: 12 residues. CDR1 is KGHSH and CDR2 is LQKENI in the germline V gene. The V end lost 5 bases, the J end lost 1 base, and 4 bases lay between the germline ends. Here the CDR3 reads CASSSGTDTQYF. The CDR3 nucleotides are TGTGCCAGCTCAAGCGGCACAGATACGCAGTATTTT.

The chain uses TRBV12-3 or TRBV12-4 and TRBJ1-1; D uncertain. The V and J ends lost 5 bases and 1 base respectively, with 17 bases between them. This CDR3 spans 16 amino acids. The CDR3 protein is CASSNNGLKSNTEAFF. CDR3 coding DNA: TGTGCCAGCAGTAACAATGGCCTGAAATCGAACACTGAAGCTTTCTTT.

This rearrangement joins TRBV3-1 to TRBJ1-5, with D unresolved. The V end was cut by 5 bases, the J end by 6 bases, with 11 bases between. This CDR3 is 13 amino acids long. Looked up from germline, CDR1 is LGHDT and CDR2 is YNNKEL (reference sequence). CDR3 bases: TGTGCCAGCAGCGCAGATAGGTTTCAGCCCCAGCATTTT. The encoded protein is CASSADRFQPQHF.

The V call is TRBV29-1, the J call TRBJ2-7; 8 positions match TRBD2. V dropped 6 bases and J dropped 0; count of bases not matched to a gene: 10. CDR1 SQVTM and CDR2 ANQGSEA come from the germline V gene. The CDR3 is 15 residues long. CDR3: CSVGGLAGFSYEQYF. CDR3 nucleotide sequence: TGCAGCGTCGGAGGGTTAGCGGGGTTCTCCTACGAGCAGTACTTC.

This sequence joins TRBV12-3 or TRBV12-4 and TRBJ2-4; 7 bases line up with TRBD1. Unmatched junction bases numbered 5, after V lost 6 bases and J lost 0 bases. The CDR3 consists of 15 residues. CDR3 sequence: CASRPGQLAKNIQYF. The CDR3 region has the DNA TGTGCCAGCAGACCGGGACAGCTAGCCAAAAACATTCAGTACTTC.

In its sample, this clonotype was seen once. The chain carries TRBV29-1 and TRBJ2-3, with TRBD1 matching over 8 bases. Trimming at V came to 6 bases and at J to 6 bases, leaving 8 bases not matched to a gene. There are 13 residues in the CDR3. Germline CDR1 reads SQVTM; CDR2 reads ANQGSEA. The CDR3 DNA is TGCAGCGTCGACAGGGGAAGTCTGGATACGCAGTATTTT. Protein: CSVDRGSLDTQYF.

The genes are TRBV6-5 and TRBJ1-2; D gene uncertain. Trimming cost V 8 bases and J 4 bases, with 17 bases left between them. This CDR3 contains 14 residues. CDR1 and CDR2 (germline): MNHEY, SVGAGI. The CDR3 nucleotides read TGTGCCAGCGCGATCGGCGGAGATCTCTATGGCTACACCTTC. This codes for CASAIGGDLYGYTF.

The chain links TRBV5-4 to TRBJ2-7; D perhaps matches TRBD1 (5 bases). The CDR3 length is 13 residues. Germline V gives CDR1 SGHNT, CDR2 YYREEE (reference sequence). V was shortened by 5 bases and J by 6 bases, with 15 bases between the two germline ends. The CDR3 reads CASRYTGASEQYF. In DNA form, the CDR3 reads TGTGCCAGCAGGTATACAGGCGCCAGCGAGCAGTACTTC.

The V and J genes are TRBV20-1 and TRBJ2-5; maybe TRBD2 (6 bases). Germline V CDR1 and CDR2: DFQATT, SNEGSKA (reference sequence). This CDR3 region has 14 residues. Trimming took 1 base from V and 2 from J, leaving 11 bases between them. CDR3 loop: CSARGWREQETQYF. In DNA form, the CDR3 reads TGCAGTGCTAGAGGATGGAGGGAACAAGAGACCCAGTACTTC.

The chain combines TRBV2 with TRBJ1-2; D call uncertain. The germline V gene has CDR1 SNHLY and CDR2 FYNNEI. The CDR3 consists of 11 residues. Trimming left V 7 bases short and J 2 bases short, with 5 bases between. The chain's CDR3 is CASMMNYGYTF. The CDR3 DNA is TGTGCCAGCATGATGAACTATGGCTACACCTTC.

The CDR3 spells CASSDPGLAGYYEQYF. CDR3 coding DNA: TGTGCCAGCAGTGACCCGGGACTAGCGGGGTACTACGAGCAGTACTTC. J is TRBJ2-7 and V is TRBV6-2 or TRBV6-3; 13 bases align to TRBD2. This CDR3 region has 16 residues. Losses at the gene ends were 5 bases for V and 3 bases for J; bases not matched to a gene: 7. Germline CDR1 MNHEY, CDR2 SVGEGT.